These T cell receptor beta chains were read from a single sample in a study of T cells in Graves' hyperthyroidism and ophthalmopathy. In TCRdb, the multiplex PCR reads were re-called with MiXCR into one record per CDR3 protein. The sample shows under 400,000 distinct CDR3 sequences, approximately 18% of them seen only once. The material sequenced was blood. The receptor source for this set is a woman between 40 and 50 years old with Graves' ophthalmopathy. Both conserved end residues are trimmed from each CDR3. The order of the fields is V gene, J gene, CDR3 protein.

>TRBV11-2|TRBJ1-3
ASSPADTGVNTIY
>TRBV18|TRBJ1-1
ASSPGTQIQLEMNTEAF
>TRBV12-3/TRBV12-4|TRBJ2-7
ASSQTSYYEQY
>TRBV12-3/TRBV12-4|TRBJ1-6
ASSLDNGSPLH
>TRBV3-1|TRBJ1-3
ASSLSRGSGNTIY
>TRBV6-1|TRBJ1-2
ARSEGPANYGYT
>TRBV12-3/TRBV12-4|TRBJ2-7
ASSLPPSYEQY
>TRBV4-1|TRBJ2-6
ASSQGPSGRGPSGANVLT
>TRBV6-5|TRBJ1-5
ASSYPGTPHQPQH
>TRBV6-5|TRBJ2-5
ASSYSGGSGETQY
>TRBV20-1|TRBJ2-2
SARDRLAGGTNTGELF